The rows below give T cell receptor beta chains drawn from one sample of a study of shared clonotypes between healthy human individuals. Measured with immunoSEQ multiplex PCR; TCRdb has only the in-frame clones, and not every one. The sample lists more than 150,000 clones; 90% to 95% were seen once. The sample consisted of naive CD4+ T cells sorted from blood. The receptor source for this set is a woman aged 30 to 39 in good health. Each CDR3 is given with its conserved first and last residue. D genes are given only for firm matches. Clone size is not always given. Where it is, it says once, few, many or a class for expanded clones.

. | TRBJ2-7 | . | TRBV18 | CASSPERGRTYYEQYF | TGTGCCAGCTCACCTGAAAGAGGCCGAACCTACTACGAGCAGTACTTC
. | TRBJ1-1 | once | TRBV28 | CASSSTEAGRNTEAFF | TGTGCCAGCAGTTCCACGGAGGCTGGGCGGAACACTGAAGCTTTCTTT
. | TRBJ2-3 | . | TRBV5-4 | CASSFQGSTDTQYF | TGTGCCAGCAGCTTTCAGGGGAGCACAGATACGCAGTATTTT
TRBD2 | TRBJ2-7 | . | TRBV18 | CASSPGASGKTNSYEQYF | TGTGCCAGCTCACCCGGGGCTAGCGGGAAAACAAACTCCTACGAGCAGTACTTC
. | TRBJ2-1 | once | TRBV30 | CAWSVRLARGRTYNEQFF | TGTGCCTGGAGTGTACGGCTAGCGAGGGGAAGGACCTACAATGAGCAGTTCTTC
. | TRBJ1-3 | . | TRBV2 | CASSLGLRNTIYF | TGTGCCAGCTCCCTCGGACTGAGAAACACCATATATTTT
. | TRBJ2-7 | . | TRBV18 | CASSPGGPYEQYF | TGTGCCAGCTCACCCGGGGGGCCCTACGAGCAGTACTTC
. | TRBJ2-7 | . | TRBV27 | CASSLSRGFYEQYF | TGTGCCAGCAGTTTATCCCGGGGGTTCTACGAGCAGTACTTC
TRBD2 | TRBJ2-5 | . | TRBV5-4 | CASSSRTSGQETQYF | TGTGCCAGCAGCTCGAGGACTAGCGGTCAAGAGACCCAGTACTTC
. | TRBJ2-2 | . | TRBV6-4 | CAKHEEGEPSNTGELFF | TGTGCCAAACACGAGGAGGGGGAACCCTCGAACACCGGGGAGCTGTTTTTT
. | TRBJ2-7 | . | TRBV5-8 | CASNILHFYEQYF | TGTGCCAGCAACATCCTCCACTTCTACGAGCAGTACTTC
. | TRBJ2-6 | . | TRBV7-9 | CASSLADSGANVLTF | TGTGCCAGCAGCTTAGCTGACTCTGGGGCCAACGTCCTGACTTTC
. | TRBJ2-7 | . | TRBV5-1 | CASSWWDGSSYEQYF | TGCGCCAGCAGCTGGTGGGACGGTAGCTCCTACGAGCAGTACTTC
. | TRBJ1-2 | . | TRBV2 | CASRPGEGREGGYTF | TGTGCCAGCAGACCTGGGGAGGGGAGGGAAGGTGGCTACACCTTC
TRBD2 | TRBJ2-1 | . | TRBV6-8 | CASSYQTSGTDNEQFF | TGTGCCAGCAGTTACCAAACTAGCGGGACTGACAATGAGCAGTTCTTC
. | TRBJ2-6 | . | TRBV5-1 | CASSPPGTGANVLTF | TGCGCCAGCAGCCCTCCCGGAACTGGGGCCAACGTCCTGACTTTC
TRBD2 | TRBJ2-3 | . | TRBV28 | CASSSLQGGADTQYF | TGTGCCAGCAGTTCCCTCCAGGGAGGGGCAGATACGCAGTATTTT
TRBD2 | TRBJ2-5 | . | TRBV5-1 | CASSFGLASTQETQYF | TGCGCCAGCAGCTTCGGACTAGCGAGTACCCAAGAGACCCAGTACTTC
. | TRBJ2-1 | . | TRBV23-1 | CASIRLDVNEQFF | TGCGCCAGCATTAGGCTAGATGTGAATGAGCAGTTCTTC
. | TRBJ2-3 | once | TRBV25-1 | CASSEYGGLTDTQYF | TGTGCCAGCAGTGAATACGGGGGATTAACAGATACGCAGTATTTT
. | TRBJ2-7 | . | TRBV2 | CASSNSGEQYF | TGTGCCAGCAGTAATAGCGGAGAGCAGTACTTC
. | TRBJ2-5 | . | TRBV10-3 | CATGTPQETQYF | TGTGCCACAGGGACTCCCCAAGAGACCCAGTACTTC
. | TRBJ2-5 | . | TRBV9 | CASSVDGERGRPQYF | TGTGCCAGCAGCGTAGATGGGGAAAGGGGACGGCCCCAGTACTTC
. | TRBJ1-2 | . | TRBV7-9 | CASSLFASPSDYGYTF | TGTGCCAGCAGCTTATTCGCCAGCCCATCGGACTATGGCTACACCTTC
. | TRBJ2-3 | . | TRBV28 | CASSSPASGTDTQYF | TGTGCCAGCAGTTCCCCGGCGAGCGGCACAGATACGCAGTATTTT
. | TRBJ2-7 | . | TRBV4-1 | CASSQEFGQDYEQYF | TGCGCCAGCAGCCAAGAGTTCGGGCAGGACTACGAGCAGTACTTC
TRBD1 | TRBJ1-5 | . | TRBV19 | CASRGDRGYYSNQPQHF | TGTGCCAGCCGCGGGGACAGGGGATACTATAGCAATCAGCCCCAGCATTTT
. | TRBJ2-5 | . | TRBV5-4 | CASSFGGTRKTQYF | TGTGCCAGCAGCTTTGGGGGAACGCGAAAGACCCAGTACTTC
. | TRBJ1-1 | . | TRBV18 | CASSPPSRGTEAFF | TGTGCCAGCTCACCACCGTCAAGAGGGACTGAAGCTTTCTTT
TRBD2 | TRBJ2-2 | . | TRBV7-9 | CASRLAGNTGELFF | TGTGCCAGCCGACTAGCGGGGAACACCGGGGAGCTGTTTTTT
TRBD1 | TRBJ1-1 | . | TRBV10-1 | CASSTGEHTEAFF | TGCGCCAGCTCGACAGGGGAGCACACTGAAGCTTTCTTT
. | TRBJ1-2 | . | TRBV28 | CASREPGLANYGYTF | TGTGCCAGCAGGGAACCGGGTCTCGCTAACTATGGCTACACCTTC
TRBD1 | TRBJ2-7 | . | TRBV7-3 | CASSPTGTDYEQYF | TGTGCCAGCAGCCCAACCGGGACAGACTACGAGCAGTACTTC
. | TRBJ2-7 | . | TRBV2 | CASSGPGKPYEQYF | TGTGCCAGCAGTGGGCCCGGAAAGCCCTACGAGCAGTACTTC
. | TRBJ2-5 | . | TRBV5-4 | CASRWGGLGAQYF | TGTGCCAGCAGATGGGGGGGCCTGGGGGCCCAGTACTTC
. | TRBJ1-1 | . | TRBV4-2 | CASSQHRESLINTEAFF | TGTGCCAGCAGCCAGCACAGGGAGAGTCTAATAAACACTGAAGCTTTCTTT
. | TRBJ1-5 | . | TRBV13 | CASSASNQPQHF | TGTGCCAGCAGCGCAAGTAATCAGCCCCAGCATTTT
. | TRBJ1-4 | . | TRBV7-9 | CASSPGGRTNEKLFF | TGTGCCAGCAGCCCGGGAGGCCGGACTAATGAAAAACTGTTTTTT
. | TRBJ2-7 | . | TRBV20-1 | CSARPIYEQYF | TGCAGTGCTAGACCCATCTACGAGCAGTACTTC
. | TRBJ2-3 | . | TRBV10-3 | CAIYSGTDTQYF | TGTGCCATATATAGCGGCACAGATACGCAGTATTTT
. | TRBJ1-5 | . | TRBV5-3 | CASSLLSGHQPQHF | TGTGCCAGCAGCTTGTTGTCAGGGCATCAGCCCCAGCATTTT
. | TRBJ2-1 | . | TRBV28 | CASRDHYRVVQFF | TGTGCCAGCAGGGACCACTACAGGGTAGTGCAGTTCTTC
. | TRBJ1-4 | . | TRBV10-2 | CASSDLGQINEKLFF | TGCGCCAGCAGTGACCTAGGACAAATAAATGAAAAACTGTTTTTT
. | TRBJ1-1 | . | TRBV6-6 | CASSYGSHKGNTEAFF | TGTGCCAGCAGTTACGGCAGTCATAAGGGGAACACTGAAGCTTTCTTT
. | TRBJ1-4 | . | TRBV6-1 | CASSEVSSFNEKLFF | TGTGCCAGCAGTGAAGTCTCTTCCTTTAATGAAAAACTGTTTTTT
TRBD1 | TRBJ1-2 | once | TRBV28 | CASTRTGGFFGYTF | TGTGCCAGCACCAGGACAGGGGGTTTTTTTGGCTACACCTTC
TRBD1 | TRBJ1-1 | . | TRBV18 | CASSKVPSRGPFWTEAFF | TGTGCCAGCTCAAAGGTGCCTTCAAGGGGGCCCTTCTGGACTGAAGCTTTCTTT
. | TRBJ2-7 | . | TRBV21-1 | CASSAGQGPIHDYEQYF | TGTGCCAGCAGCGCCGGACAGGGACCCATCCACGACTACGAGCAGTACTTC
. | TRBJ1-5 | . | TRBV15 | CATEKSKGYSNQPQHF | TGTGCCACCGAAAAAAGCAAGGGGTATAGCAATCAGCCCCAGCATTTT
. | TRBJ2-7 | . | TRBV18 | CASSPFDRSYEQYF | TGTGCCAGCTCACCATTTGACAGGTCCTACGAGCAGTACTTC
. | TRBJ2-3 | . | TRBV28 | CASRRLVTDTQYF | TGTGCCAGCAGAAGACTAGTCACAGATACGCAGTATTTT
TRBD1 | TRBJ1-1 | . | TRBV28 | CASSETRTGTEAFF | TGTGCCAGCAGCGAAACCCGGACAGGAACTGAAGCTTTCTTT
. | TRBJ2-7 | . | TRBV5-1 | CASSLALDGSSYEQYF | TGCGCCAGCAGCTTGGCCTTGGACGGTAGCTCCTACGAGCAGTACTTC
. | TRBJ2-7 | . | TRBV19 | CASSIEQGTEAYEQYF | TGTGCCAGTAGTATAGAGCAAGGGACTGAGGCCTACGAGCAGTACTTC
TRBD2 | TRBJ2-1 | . | TRBV25-1 | CASSDRTSGILNEQFF | TGTGCCAGCAGTGATCGGACTAGCGGGATCCTCAATGAGCAGTTCTTC